This T cell receptor beta chain was found in a study of blood T cell repertoires in COVID-19. About the research overall: The United States, Italy and Spain provided the acute and convalescent COVID-19 samples.

Looked up from germline, CDR1 is SGHTA and CDR2 is FQGNSA. V was trimmed by 3 bases and J by 6 bases, leaving 14 bases between them. The CDR3 is made up of 14 amino acids. In the original analysis: Amplifying reference gene primers gave estimates of nucleated cell counts. Generated by immunoSEQ multiplex PCR, the TCRdb table keeps only in-frame clones and is missing some. V and J calls and clone size are as listed in that table; D and trimming were resolved from the DNA. The table has 200,000 to 250,000 clones, more than 70% seen once. Cohorts were based on clinical histories the participants reported. Cohort 3 recovered donors had two negative PCRs, clearance, or symptom resolution. This clone was seen a handful of times.

The rearrangement joins TRBV7-2 to TRBJ1-2; tentative D call: TRBD1 (5 bases). The TCR was taken from a woman aged 45 to 65 who had recovered from COVID-19. Sequencing was carried out using PBMCs or T cells enriched from blood (not recorded which). The CDR3 bases are TGTGCCAGCAGCTTGTTACGGGGGAAAGATGGCTACACCTTC. Amino acid sequence: CASSLLRGKDGYTF.